This T cell receptor (beta chain) originates from a study of beta chain features in type 1 diabetes. Study-level findings and limits: The study found moderately but significantly shorter TCRB CDR3s in all four CD4+ subsets of Type 1 diabetes patients. Whether HLA type influences TCRB rearrangement remained unresolved here. Since sequencing was performed on cDNA, cells with high TCR expression could be over-represented.

Expressed TCRB transcripts were sequenced because the entire RNA isolate underwent reverse transcription. Clones were read by immunoSEQ multiplex PCR, and TCRdb kept only the in-frame ones, dropping some. The sample carries 120,000 or so clones, about 16% recorded once. Points on this clone: The antigen remains undetermined.

One heparinised draw, averaging roughly 100 mL, was taken per donor. Via CD45RO/CCR7/CD25/CD127/CD95/CD27, cells of the CD4+ naive, central memory, regulatory and stem cell-like memory subsets were sorted. This TCR derives from a man aged 25 to 45 with type 1 diabetes. The sample taken for sequencing was central memory CD4+ T cells from blood.

The CDR3 loop is CASSQRRGYSYNEQFF. The CDR3 DNA reads TGTGCCAGCAGCCAGCGGCGGGGCTACTCCTACAATGAGCAGTTCTTC. This sequence joins TRBV7-2 and TRBJ2-1, with a possible D match to TRBD2 (6 bases). With 5 bases removed from V and 0 bases from J, the gap between germline ends came to 14 bases. The CDR3 runs 16 residues. From germline, CDR1 is SGHTA and CDR2 FQGNSA.